These 24 T cell receptor beta chains came from one sample sequenced in a study of blood T cell repertoires in COVID-19. Here immunoSEQ multiplex PCR was the method, and the copy in TCRdb shows in-frame clones only, minus some. The sample has about 330,000 clones, 88% seen once. Sequenced material: PBMCs or T cells enriched from blood (not recorded which). The origin of the receptors is a man in his thirties or forties who had recovered from COVID-19.

The chain employs TRBV27 and TRBJ1-5; D is unclear. Trimming removed 3 bases from V and 3 bases from J, with 12 bases in between. Germline V gives CDR1 MNHEY, CDR2 SMNVEV (reference sequence). This CDR3 spans 15 amino acids. CDR3 nucleotide sequence: TGTGCCAGCAGTTTGCATAGAGGGCTCAATCAGCCCCAGCATTTT. Translation: CASSLHRGLNQPQHF.

J is TRBJ2-7 and V is TRBV27; TRBD2 might be the D (6 bases). The CDR3 has 12 residues. V was cut by 5 bases and J by 2 bases, with 7 bases left in between. Germline V gene data show CDR1 as MNHEY and CDR2 as SMNVEV (reference sequence). CDR3 DNA sequence: TGTGCCAGCAGTCCGGGGGCCTACGAGCAGTACTTC. It is translated as CASSPGAYEQYF.

The genes are TRBV5-1 and TRBJ2-7; unclear D gene. The CDR3 covers 12 residues. The germline V gene has CDR1 SGHRS and CDR2 YFSETQ. V was pared by 1 base and J by 5 bases, with 7 bases between. The CDR3 nucleotides read TGCGCCAGCAGCTTGACGGTAAACGAGCAGTACTTC. It yields the protein CASSLTVNEQYF.

This rearrangement joins TRBV5-6 to TRBJ2-2; 8 bases are shared with TRBD1. Germline V gene sequence: CDR1 SGHDT, CDR2 YYEEEE. The CDR3 has 14 amino acids. After removal of 0 bases from V and 5 bases from J, the junction contained 0 bases not matched to a gene. The CDR3, as DNA: TGTGCCAGCAGCTTGGGGACAGGGACCGGGGAGCTGTTTTTT. It codes for CASSLGTGTGELFF.

The J gene is TRBJ2-2, the V gene TRBV5-4, with TRBD2 matching 10 bases. The CDR3 runs to 16 residues. Per the germline V gene, CDR1 is SGHNT and CDR2 is YYREEE (reference sequence). V was pared by 4 bases and J by 1 base, with 4 bases of the junction left unmatched. The chain's CDR3 is CASSQASGGNTGELFF. The CDR3, as DNA: TGTGCCAGCAGCCAAGCTAGCGGGGGGAACACCGGGGAGCTGTTTTTT.

The chain combines TRBV7-9 with TRBJ1-6; unclear D gene. The CDR3 spans 14 residues. With 4 bases removed from V and 4 bases from J, the gap between germline ends came to 8 bases. CDR1 is SEHNR, CDR2 FQNEAQ, per germline (reference sequence). The CDR3 region has the DNA TGTGCCAGCAGCTCCCTAGGTTATAATTCACCCCTCCACTTT. Encoded protein: CASSSLGYNSPLHF.

CDR3 in DNA: TGTGCCAGCAGCCAAGATCCCAGGATGGTTGGCTACACCTTC. It encodes CASSQDPRMVGYTF. The chain has TRBV4-2 and TRBJ1-2, with D hard to call. Germline-derived CDR1 and CDR2 are LGHNA and YNFKEQ. This CDR3 is 14 amino acids long. Trimming shortened V by 0 bases and J by 7 bases, and 12 bases separated the two germline ends.

The rearrangement uses TRBV30 and TRBJ1-6; D unclear. This CDR3 has 12 residues. Trimming shortened V by 1 base and J by 13 bases, and 11 bases separated the two germline ends. Germline lookup yields CDR1 GTSNPN and CDR2 SVGIG (reference sequence). The CDR3 reads CAWSALPLPLHF. CDR3 DNA: TGTGCCTGGAGTGCCCTCCCTTTGCCCCTCCACTTT.

The rearrangement joins TRBV5-1 to TRBJ2-5; 10 bases match TRBD2. Germline V gene lookup returns CDR1 SGHRS and CDR2 YFSETQ. CDR3 length: 17 residues. The junction had 6 bases not matched to a gene; V was cut back by 1 base and J by 0 bases. The CDR3 sequence is CASSLRGSGGYQETQYF. In DNA form, the CDR3 reads TGCGCCAGCAGCTTGAGGGGTAGCGGGGGGTACCAAGAGACCCAGTACTTC. The complete variable domain, with remaining parts taken from reference TRBV5-1 and TRBJ2-5, reads KAGVTQTPRYLIKTRGQQVTLSCSPISGHRSVSWYQQTPGQGLQFLFEYFSETQRNKGNFPGRFSGRQFSNSRSEMNVSTLELGDSALYLCASSLRGSGGYQETQYFGPGTRLLVL.

The chain links TRBV3-1 (or the pseudogene TRBV3-2) to TRBJ2-5; a possible D gene is TRBD1 (5 bases). The CDR3 extends over 15 amino acids. Germline CDR1 and CDR2: LGHDT and YNNKEL (reference sequence). V was pared by 7 bases and J by 3 bases, with 18 bases between. The CDR3 DNA sequence: TGTGCCAGCACGGGCAGGACAAAAACTAAAGAGACCCAGTACTTC. This codes for CASTGRTKTKETQYF.

The chain recombines TRBV11-2 with TRBJ2-7, with D possibly being TRBD1 (5 bases). V gave up 5 bases and J gave up 7 bases, with 18 bases separating them. CDR3 length: 14 amino acids. Germline V gives CDR1 SGHAT, CDR2 FQNNGV. This CDR3 is CASSPRWGFGEQYF. The CDR3 bases are TGTGCCAGCAGCCCCCGGTGGGGCTTTGGGGAGCAGTACTTC.

The chain couples TRBV19 to TRBJ2-3; no definite D call. Germline V gene sequence: CDR1 LNHDA, CDR2 SQIVND (reference sequence). With 1 base removed from V and 3 bases from J, the gap between germline ends came to 11 bases. CDR3 size: 15 residues. DNA of the CDR3: TGTGCCAGTAGTATAGGTTCCTACCTTACAGATACGCAGTATTTT. It encodes CASSIGSYLTDTQYF. The whole variable domain, filled in from reference TRBV19 and TRBJ2-3, reads DGGITQSPKYLFRKEGQNVTLSCEQNLNHDAMYWYRQDPGQGLRLIYYSQIVNDFQKGDIAEGYSVSREKKESFPLTVTSAQKNPTAFYLCASSIGSYLTDTQYFGPGTRLTVL.

The chain recombines TRBV9 with TRBJ2-7, with TRBD2 matching over 7 bases. J gave up 1 base and V 7 bases, and 8 bases lay outside the gene matches. Germline assignment: CDR1 SGDLS and CDR2 YYNGEE. The CDR3 runs 14 residues. The DNA of the CDR3 is TGTGCCAGCGCCGAGGGAGGGGCTTCCTACGAGCAGTACTTC. Protein product: CASAEGGASYEQYF.

In its sample, this clone was seen once. DNA for the CDR3: TGTGCCAGCAGCTTGGTCGACAGCTACGAGCAGTACTTC. As protein: CASSLVDSYEQYF. This chain connects TRBV11-2 to TRBJ2-7; the D gene is possibly TRBD1 (5 bases). The CDR3 is 13 amino acids. Trimming removed 3 bases from V and 3 bases from J, with 9 bases in between. Germline V gene data show CDR1 as SGHAT and CDR2 as FQNNGV.

The chain couples TRBV7-9 to TRBJ2-2; 7 positions agree with TRBD1. Trimming removed 4 bases from V and 4 bases from J; junction bases left unmatched: 6. Germline CDR1 reads SEHNR; CDR2 reads FQNEAQ (reference sequence). The length of the CDR3 is 15 residues. The CDR3 DNA sequence: TGTGCCAGCAGCTCCACAGGGGTTCGCACCGGGGAGCTGTTTTTT. Translating gives CASSSTGVRTGELFF.

This rearrangement joins TRBV27 to TRBJ2-1; 12 nucleotides agree with TRBD2. Germline CDR1 reads MNHEY; CDR2 reads SMNVEV (reference sequence). Germline trimming cut 6 bases from V and 7 bases from J; bases unmatched to any gene: 4. The CDR3 totals 14 residues. The CDR3 loop reads CASRQGLAGNEQFF. Written as DNA, the CDR3 is TGTGCCAGCAGACAAGGACTAGCGGGAAATGAGCAGTTCTTC.

This clone has only one observation. V is TRBV2 and J is TRBJ1-1, with D uncertain. V lost 6 bases and J 8 bases, leaving 13 bases between the germline ends. Germline V lookup: CDR1 SNHLY, CDR2 FYNNEI. CDR3 length: 12 amino acids. CDR3 bases: TGTGCCAGCAGAAAACCGCCCAGGGAAGCTTTCTTT. This translates into CASRKPPREAFF. The whole variable domain, filled in from reference TRBV2 and TRBJ1-1, reads EPEVTQTPSHQVTQMGQEVILRCVPISNHLYFYWYRQILGQKVEFLVSFYNNEISEKSEIFDDQFSVERPDGSNFTLKIRSTKLEDSAMYFCASRKPPREAFFGQGTRLTVV.

This chain joins TRBV9 and TRBJ1-3; TRBD1 agrees at 8 bases. The CDR3 is made up of 17 amino acids. Germline CDR1 is SGDLS and CDR2 is YYNGEE. V was clipped by 3 bases and J by 1 base; unmatched bases: 9. DNA of the CDR3: TGTGCCAGCAGCGATTTCCGACAGGGGTCATCTGGAAACACCATATATTTT. Amino acid sequence: CASSDFRQGSSGNTIYF. Combining the CDR3 with reference TRBV9 and TRBJ1-3 gives the whole variable domain DSGVTQTPKHLITATGQRVTLRCSPRSGDLSVYWYQQSLDQGLQFLIQYYNGEERAKGNILERFSAQQFPDLHSELNLSSLELGDSALYFCASSDFRQGSSGNTIYFGEGSWLTVV.

The rearrangement links TRBV27 to TRBJ1-6; 10 bases agree with TRBD1. Unmatched junction bases numbered 8, after V lost 6 bases and J lost 0 bases. Germline lookup yields CDR1 MNHEY and CDR2 SMNVEV (reference sequence). This CDR3 is 18 amino acids long. The CDR3 DNA is TGTGCCAGCAGGCCGGGACAGGGGCACTTCTCCTATAATTCACCCCTCCACTTT. Residues: CASRPGQGHFSYNSPLHF.

The gene calls are TRBV28 and TRBJ2-2; a weak D match, TRBD2 (5 bases). The CDR3 has 12 residues. Germline CDR1 reads MDHEN; CDR2 reads SYDVKM. Trimming left V 8 bases short and J 8 bases short, with 12 bases between. CDR3 in amino acids: CASLTSFGELFF. CDR3 nucleotides: TGTGCCAGCCTAACTAGTTTTGGGGAGCTGTTTTTT.

The J gene is TRBJ1-2, the V gene TRBV6-5, with D perhaps TRBD1 (6 bases). Per germline, CDR1 MNHEY and CDR2 SVGAGI. The V end lost 5 bases, the J end lost 7 bases, and 17 bases lay between the germline ends. The CDR3 totals 14 residues. This CDR3 is CASSRGQPLAGYTF. The CDR3, as DNA: TGTGCCAGCAGTCGTGGACAGCCCCTGGCTGGCTACACCTTC.

The table lists this clone with a few counts. The chain uses TRBV30 and TRBJ1-1; TRBD1 agrees at 9 bases. This CDR3 has 16 residues. Unmatched junction bases numbered 6, after V lost 0 bases and J lost 1 base. CDR1 and CDR2 from the germline V gene are GTSNPN and SVGIG (reference sequence). CDR3 amino acids: CAWSVSRTGANTEAFF. The DNA for the CDR3 is TGTGCCTGGAGTGTGTCCCGGACAGGGGCGAACACTGAAGCTTTCTTT.

The rearrangement joins TRBV13 to TRBJ2-2; D call uncertain. There are 15 residues in the CDR3. The germline CDR1 and CDR2 sequences are PRHDT and FYEKMQ (reference sequence). Trimming removed 0 bases at V and 7 bases at J, with 12 bases between. CDR3 region: CASSLGLKPGGELFF. The CDR3 DNA is TGTGCCAGCAGCTTAGGCCTAAAGCCCGGCGGGGAGCTGTTTTTT.

The V gene is TRBV5-1, the J gene TRBJ2-1; 7 nucleotides agree with TRBD1. The CDR3 is made up of 16 amino acids. The J segment lost 6 bases and the V segment lost 0 bases, leaving 9 bases of the junction unmatched. Germline V CDR1 and CDR2: SGHRS, YFSETQ. The CDR3 nucleotides read TGCGCCAGCAGCTTGGCGCTCCGGTCAGGGGGCAATGAGCAGTTCTTC. Its translation is CASSLALRSGGNEQFF.